This entry is about one T cell receptor beta chain. The antigen remains unidentified. Germline CDR1 reads SGHDN; CDR2 reads FVKESK. The CDR3 loop spans 12 amino acids. The V end was cut by 5 bases, the J end by 5 bases, with 9 bases between. This sample is drawn from a study of T cells in tuberculosis. About the study: A South African cohort included IGRA-negative adolescents, latently infected IGRA-positive adolescents and adults with active tuberculosis. Blood was taken before or within 7 days of anti-tuberculosis therapy. Points from the study as a whole: A GMM-specific repertoire classifier reached about 90% accuracy, AUROC over 0.85.

Documented time point: new active TB diagnosis, blood taken before or within 7 days of starting treatment. Libraries were prepared by immunoSEQ multiplex PCR; TCRdb keeps only in-frame clonotypes and omits some of them. The sample yields about 22,000 clones, roughly 88% seen once. This specimen consisted of PBMCs, obtained at tuberculosis diagnosis. This sequence was found in an adult with tuberculosis. J is TRBJ1-1 and V is TRBV14, with TRBD1 as a possible D gene (6 bases). The DNA for the CDR3 is TGTGCCAGCAGCGGGACACTGACTGAAGCTTTCTTT. This gives the protein CASSGTLTEAFF.